One sample yielded the 8 T cell receptor beta chains listed below, sequenced in a study of neurological immune-mediated disorders. TCRdb reprocessed the 5' RACE reads with MiXCR, giving one entry per CDR3 protein. The data show around 46,000 distinct CDR3 sequences, more than 20% seen once. Sequences were obtained from PBMCs. These receptor sequences come from a woman aged 70-85 years in good health.

This rearrangement joins TRBV6-6 to TRBJ1-5; D gene ambiguous. Germline V gene lookup returns CDR1 MNHNY and CDR2 SVGAGI (reference sequence). The V end was cut by 4 bases, the J end by 2 bases, with 6 bases between. The CDR3 is 13 residues long. The CDR3 region has the DNA TGTGCCAGCAGTTCCACTGGCAATCAGCCCCAGCATTTT. This codes for CASSSTGNQPQHF.

There are many counts of this clonotype. This chain connects TRBV29-1 to TRBJ2-2; D not resolved. Germline CDR1 reads SQVTM; CDR2 reads ANQGSEA. The CDR3 totals 15 residues. Trimming took off 3 bases at V and 0 bases at J, with 11 bases between the two ends. For the CDR3, the DNA is TGCAGCGTTGAGTTGGCCGACCCGAACACCGGGGAGCTGTTTTTT. Translated, it gives CSVELADPNTGELFF.

Of note for this clonotype: It may be a read error: a sequence one base away is much more abundant. V and J are TRBV5-1 and TRBJ2-5, with 14 bases lining up with TRBD2. CDR1 and CDR2 from the germline V gene are SGHRS and YFSETQ. The CDR3 has 15 amino acids. CDR3 bases: TGCACCAGCAGCCCTGGAGAGACTAGCGGGAGGGACACGTACTTC. Protein: CTSSPGETSGRDTYF.

This clonotype was picked up one time. Mismatch with germline at one junction end may stem from a read error. The rearrangement links TRBV9 to TRBJ2-2; 8 positions agree with TRBD2. Germline loops: CDR1 SGDLS, CDR2 YYNGEE. CDR3 size: 14 residues. CDR3 DNA sequence: TGTGCCAGCAGCACTAGCGGCAACACCTGGGATCTGTTTTTT. As protein: CASSTSGNTWDLFF.

The V gene is TRBV6-5, the J gene TRBJ2-7; TRBD1 matches at 8 bases. There are 15 residues in the CDR3. Germline V gives CDR1 MNHEY, CDR2 SVGAGI. Trimming at V came to 5 bases and at J to 6 bases, leaving 12 bases not matched to a gene. The DNA of the CDR3 is TGTGCCAGCAGTACCCGACGGACAGGGCCCAGCGAGCAGTACTTC. The encoded protein is CASSTRRTGPSEQYF.

This clonotype was seen only a few times. The rearrangement uses TRBV19 and TRBJ2-2, with TRBD2 as a possible D gene (6 bases). The length of the CDR3 is 15 residues. V lost 6 bases and J lost 2, with 13 bases in between. Germline V gene sequence: CDR1 LNHDA, CDR2 SQIVND (reference sequence). The CDR3 nucleotides read TGTGCCAGTAGGGCCCTTAGCGGAAACACCGGGGAGCTGTTTTTT. Encoded protein: CASRALSGNTGELFF.

This clonotype was seen a few times. This chain connects TRBV30 to TRBJ2-3, with 10 bases lining up with TRBD2. The V and J ends lost 3 bases and 1 base, in that order; junction bases with no gene match: 1. This CDR3 contains 14 residues. Germline CDR1 reads GTSNPN; CDR2 reads SVGIG (reference sequence). The CDR3 spells CAWSLAGGTDTQYF. In DNA, the CDR3 is TGTGCCTGGAGCCTAGCGGGGGGCACAGATACGCAGTATTTT.

This clonotype was counted ten times or more. This chain connects TRBV4-1 to TRBJ2-5, with D perhaps being TRBD1 or TRBD2 (6 bases each). The CDR3 runs to 13 residues. Trimming stripped 8 bases from V and 4 bases from J, with 14 bases between. Germline loops: CDR1 MGHRA, CDR2 YSYEKL. CDR3 DNA: TGCGCCAGCTCAAGGGGGGAAGGAGAGACCCAGTACTTC. It specifies CASSRGEGETQYF.